This T cell receptor beta chain appears in the sequencing data of a study of shared clonotypes between healthy human individuals. The naive CD8 fraction comprised CD45RO-negative cells positively selected for CCR7 and excluded terminally differentiated effector memory CD45RA+ cells. Sequencing used immunoSEQ multiplex PCR; TCRdb keeps in-frame clones, though not all of them. The sample holds around 2,000,000 clones, about 95% seen once. This CDR3 is built from 13 residues. The germline CDR1 and CDR2 sequences are WNHNN and SYGVQD (reference sequence). V was cut by 2 bases and J by 3 bases, with 4 bases left in between.

Sequenced input: naive CD8+ T cells sorted from blood. The source is a man younger than 30 in good health. V is TRBV10-1 and J is TRBJ2-2, with D unresolved. CDR3 nucleotide sequence: TGCGCCAGCAGTGAGGTTGACACCGGGGAGCTGTTTTTT. The encoded protein is CASSEVDTGELFF.